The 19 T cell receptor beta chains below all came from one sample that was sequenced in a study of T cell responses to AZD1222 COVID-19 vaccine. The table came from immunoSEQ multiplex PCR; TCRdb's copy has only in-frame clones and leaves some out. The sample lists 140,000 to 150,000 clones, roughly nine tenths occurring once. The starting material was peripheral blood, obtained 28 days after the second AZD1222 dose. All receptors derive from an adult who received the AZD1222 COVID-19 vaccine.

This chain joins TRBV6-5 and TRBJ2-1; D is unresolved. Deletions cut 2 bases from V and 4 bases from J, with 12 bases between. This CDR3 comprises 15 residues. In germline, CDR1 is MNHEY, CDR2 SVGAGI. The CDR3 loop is CASSYVPYRYNEQFF. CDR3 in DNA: TGTGCCAGCAGTTACGTCCCATACCGATACAATGAGCAGTTCTTC.

This CDR3 is CASSQDQERAANYGYTF. The CDR3 bases are TGTGCCAGCAGCCAAGACCAGGAACGAGCGGCCAACTATGGCTACACCTTC. The chain carries TRBV4-2 and TRBJ1-2; no definite D call. Germline assignment: CDR1 LGHNA and CDR2 YNFKEQ. CDR3 length: 17 amino acids. V shed 0 bases and J shed 2 bases, with 16 bases lying between them.

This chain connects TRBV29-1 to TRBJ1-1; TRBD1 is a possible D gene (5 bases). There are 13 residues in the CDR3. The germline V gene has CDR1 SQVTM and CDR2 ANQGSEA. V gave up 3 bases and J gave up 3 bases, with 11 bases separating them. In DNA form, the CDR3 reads TGCAGCGTTGAGAGGGGCTTGGACACTGAAGCTTTCTTT. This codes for CSVERGLDTEAFF.

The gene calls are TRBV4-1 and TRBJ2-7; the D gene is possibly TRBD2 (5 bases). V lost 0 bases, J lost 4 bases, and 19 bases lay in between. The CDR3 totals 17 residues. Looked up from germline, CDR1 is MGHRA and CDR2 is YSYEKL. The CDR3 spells CASSQDRAGHSGYEQYF. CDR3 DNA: TGCGCCAGCAGCCAAGATCGGGCGGGCCACTCGGGGTACGAGCAGTACTTC.

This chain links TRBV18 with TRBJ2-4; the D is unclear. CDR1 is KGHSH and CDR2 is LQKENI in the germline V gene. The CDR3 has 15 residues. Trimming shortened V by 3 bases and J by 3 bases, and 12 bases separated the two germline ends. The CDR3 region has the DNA TGTGCCAGCTCACCGGTATACTGGGGCAAAAACATTCAGTACTTC. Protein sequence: CASSPVYWGKNIQYF.

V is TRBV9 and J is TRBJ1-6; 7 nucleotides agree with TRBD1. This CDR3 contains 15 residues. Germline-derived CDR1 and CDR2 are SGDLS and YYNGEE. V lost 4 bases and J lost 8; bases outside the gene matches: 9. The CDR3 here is CASSPRTGLDSPLHF. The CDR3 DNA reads TGTGCCAGCAGCCCCAGGACAGGCCTCGATTCACCCCTCCACTTT.

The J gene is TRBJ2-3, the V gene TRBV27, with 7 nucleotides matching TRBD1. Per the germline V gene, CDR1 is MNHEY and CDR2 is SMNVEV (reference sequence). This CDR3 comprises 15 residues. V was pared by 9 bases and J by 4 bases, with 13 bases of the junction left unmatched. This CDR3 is CARGKTGNEADTQYF. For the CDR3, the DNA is TGTGCCAGAGGTAAGACAGGGAATGAGGCAGATACGCAGTATTTT.

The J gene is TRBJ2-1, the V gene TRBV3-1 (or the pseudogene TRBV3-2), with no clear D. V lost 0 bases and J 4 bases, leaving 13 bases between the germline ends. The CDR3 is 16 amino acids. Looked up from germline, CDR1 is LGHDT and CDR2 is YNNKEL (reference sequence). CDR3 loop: CASSQDFRPNYNEQFF. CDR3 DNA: TGTGCCAGCAGCCAAGATTTCAGACCAAATTACAATGAGCAGTTCTTC.

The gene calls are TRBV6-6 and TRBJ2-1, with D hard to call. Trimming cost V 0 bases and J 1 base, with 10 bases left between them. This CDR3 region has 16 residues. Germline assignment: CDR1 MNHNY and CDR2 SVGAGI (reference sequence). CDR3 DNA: TGTGCCAGCAGTTACTCGATCGTCGAATCCTACAATGAGCAGTTCTTC. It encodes CASSYSIVESYNEQFF.

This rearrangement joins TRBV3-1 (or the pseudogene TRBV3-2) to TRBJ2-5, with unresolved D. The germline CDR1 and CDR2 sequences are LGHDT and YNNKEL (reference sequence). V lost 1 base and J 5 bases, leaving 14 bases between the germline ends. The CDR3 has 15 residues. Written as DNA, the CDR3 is TGTGCCAGCAGCCAAGTTACGCATGCCGGGGAGACCCAGTACTTC. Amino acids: CASSQVTHAGETQYF.

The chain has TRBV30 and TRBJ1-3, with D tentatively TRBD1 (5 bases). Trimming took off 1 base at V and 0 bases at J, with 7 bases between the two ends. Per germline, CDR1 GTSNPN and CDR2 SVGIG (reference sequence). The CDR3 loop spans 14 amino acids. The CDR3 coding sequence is TGTGCCTGGAGTGGGGGGGACTCTGGAAACACCATATATTTT. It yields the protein CAWSGGDSGNTIYF. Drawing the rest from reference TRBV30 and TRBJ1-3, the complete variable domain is SQTIHQWPATLVQPVGSPLSLECTVEGTSNPNLYWYRQAAGRGLQLLFYSVGIGQISSEVPQNLSASRPQDRQFILSSKKLLLSDSGFYLCAWSGGDSGNTIYFGEGSWLTVV.

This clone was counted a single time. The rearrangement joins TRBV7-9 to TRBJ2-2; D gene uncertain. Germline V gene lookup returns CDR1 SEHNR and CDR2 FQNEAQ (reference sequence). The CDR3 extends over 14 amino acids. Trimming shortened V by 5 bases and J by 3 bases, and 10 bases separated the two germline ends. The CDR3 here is CASSLSLYTGELFF. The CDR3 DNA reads TGTGCCAGCAGCCTGTCCCTCTACACCGGGGAGCTGTTTTTT.

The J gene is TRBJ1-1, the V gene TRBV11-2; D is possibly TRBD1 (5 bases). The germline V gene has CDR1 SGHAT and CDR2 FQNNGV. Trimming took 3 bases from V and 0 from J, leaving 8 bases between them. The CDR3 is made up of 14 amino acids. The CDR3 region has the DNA TGTGCCAGCAGCTTCAGGGCTCTGAACACTGAAGCTTTCTTT. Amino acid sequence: CASSFRALNTEAFF.

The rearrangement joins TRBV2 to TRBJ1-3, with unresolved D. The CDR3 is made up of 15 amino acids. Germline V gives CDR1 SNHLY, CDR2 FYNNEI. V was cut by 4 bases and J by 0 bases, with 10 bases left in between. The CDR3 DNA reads TGTGCCAGCAGTGCTGCAGTTGCCTCTGGAAACACCATATATTTT. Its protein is CASSAAVASGNTIYF.

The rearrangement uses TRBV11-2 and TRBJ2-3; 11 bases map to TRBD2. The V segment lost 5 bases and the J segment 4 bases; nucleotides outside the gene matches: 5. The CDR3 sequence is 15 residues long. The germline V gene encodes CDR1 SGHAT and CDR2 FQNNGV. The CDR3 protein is CASSLAGGLADTQYF. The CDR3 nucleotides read TGTGCCAGCAGCCTAGCGGGGGGCCTGGCAGATACGCAGTATTTT.

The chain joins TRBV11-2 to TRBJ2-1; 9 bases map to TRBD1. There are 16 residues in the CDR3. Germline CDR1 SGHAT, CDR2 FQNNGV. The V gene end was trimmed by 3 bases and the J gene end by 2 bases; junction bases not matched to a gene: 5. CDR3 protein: CASSFGTGGPYNEQFF. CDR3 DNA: TGTGCCAGCAGCTTCGGAACAGGGGGCCCCTACAATGAGCAGTTCTTC.

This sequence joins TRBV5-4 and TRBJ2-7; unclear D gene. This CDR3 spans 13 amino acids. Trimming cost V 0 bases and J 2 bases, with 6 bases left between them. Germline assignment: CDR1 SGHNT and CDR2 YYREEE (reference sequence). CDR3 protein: CASSLVWAYEQYF. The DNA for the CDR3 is TGTGCCAGCAGCTTGGTCTGGGCCTACGAGCAGTACTTC.

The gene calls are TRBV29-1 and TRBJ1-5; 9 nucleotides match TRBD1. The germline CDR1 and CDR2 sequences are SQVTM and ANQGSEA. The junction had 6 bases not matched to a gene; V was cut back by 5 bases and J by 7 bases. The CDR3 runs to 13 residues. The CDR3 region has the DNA TGCAGCGTTCGGGACAGGGTAAAACAGCCCCAGCATTTT. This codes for CSVRDRVKQPQHF.

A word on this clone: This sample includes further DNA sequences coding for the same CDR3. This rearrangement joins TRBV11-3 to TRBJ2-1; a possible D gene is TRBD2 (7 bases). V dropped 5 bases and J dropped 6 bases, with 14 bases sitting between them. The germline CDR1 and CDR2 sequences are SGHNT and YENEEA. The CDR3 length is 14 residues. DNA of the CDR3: TGTGCCAGCAGCCGTGCGGGGGCCTCCAATGAGCAGTTCTTC. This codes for CASSRAGASNEQFF.